Below are 9 T cell receptor beta chains sequenced from a single sample in a study of blood T cell repertoires in COVID-19. The protocol was immunoSEQ multiplex PCR, while the TCRdb copy is restricted to in-frame clones and leaves out a portion. The sample shows some 190,000 clones, about 85% of them seen only once. Sequenced: peripheral blood. The receptors originated from a man aged 80 or over with COVID-19, enrolled during active disease.

This clone was observed a single time. The chain is built from TRBV6-5 and TRBJ2-3; the match to TRBD2 covers 9 bases. The CDR3 covers 16 residues. After removal of 2 bases from V and 0 bases from J, the junction contained 3 bases not matched to a gene. Looked up from germline, CDR1 is MNHEY and CDR2 is SVGAGI. The CDR3 reads CASSYLSGGSTDTQYF. The CDR3 region has the DNA TGTGCCAGCAGTTACCTAAGCGGGGGGAGCACAGATACGCAGTATTTT.

The rearrangement links TRBV6-1 to TRBJ1-5; D remains ambiguous. Germline V lookup: CDR1 MNHNS, CDR2 SASEGT. CDR3 length equals 13 residues. V was pared by 3 bases and J by 7 bases, with 10 bases between. The CDR3 reads CASSELAGQPQHF. The CDR3 DNA is TGTGCCAGCAGTGAGTTGGCGGGACAGCCCCAGCATTTT.

The chain is built from TRBV25-1 and TRBJ1-1; D unresolved. CDR3 length: 11 amino acids. Trimming took off 5 bases at V and 7 bases at J, with 8 bases between the two ends. Germline V CDR1 and CDR2: MGHDK, SYGVNS. The CDR3 protein is CASSRRGEAFF. DNA of the CDR3: TGTGCCAGCAGTCGACGGGGTGAAGCTTTCTTT.

V gene TRBV7-9 combines with J gene TRBJ1-3; D gene uncertain. With 2 bases removed from V and 0 bases from J, the gap between germline ends came to 8 bases. The CDR3 is 15 amino acids. CDR1 is SEHNR and CDR2 is FQNEAQ in the germline V gene (reference sequence). The DNA of the CDR3 is TGTGCCAGCAGCTTAAGTAGTACCTCTGGAAACACCATATATTTT. Amino acids: CASSLSSTSGNTIYF.

This sequence joins TRBV5-4 and TRBJ1-2; D perhaps matches TRBD1 (6 bases). V dropped 3 bases and J dropped 5 bases, with 14 bases sitting between them. CDR1 SGHNT and CDR2 YYREEE come from the germline V gene (reference sequence). This CDR3 has 14 residues. This CDR3 is CASSSLGRGYGYTF. The CDR3 coding sequence is TGTGCCAGCAGCTCCCTGGGCAGGGGATATGGCTACACCTTC.

The chain recombines TRBV7-2 with TRBJ2-7; 9 nucleotides line up with TRBD2. CDR3 size: 15 residues. The ends lost 5 bases at V and 4 bases at J; junction bases unmatched: 9. The germline gives CDR1 SGHTA, CDR2 FQGNSA. CDR3 residues: CASSLGLASGYEQYF. CDR3 in DNA: TGTGCCAGCAGCCTTGGACTAGCGAGTGGTTACGAGCAGTACTTC.

The CDR3 DNA reads TGCAGCGTTGAACGGGACAACCCAAGCTCCTACAATGAGCAGTTCTTC. Amino acid sequence: CSVERDNPSSYNEQFF. The chain couples TRBV29-1 to TRBJ2-1, with D possibly matching TRBD1 (6 bases). Germline-derived CDR1 and CDR2 are SQVTM and ANQGSEA. V was trimmed by 2 bases and J by 0 bases, leaving 14 bases between them. The length of the CDR3 is 16 residues.

The V gene is TRBV7-3, the J gene TRBJ1-2; D is uncertain. Germline CDR1 SGHTA, CDR2 FQGTGA. V dropped 5 bases and J dropped 2 bases, with 12 bases sitting between them. The CDR3 has 14 residues. In DNA, the CDR3 is TGTGCCAGCAGCCGTGTCCCGGGGAACTATGGCTACACCTTC. It translates to CASSRVPGNYGYTF.

This chain joins TRBV21-1 and TRBJ2-7; the tabulated D call, TRBD1, remains unverified against the DNA. TRBV21-1 is tagged as a pseudogene. CDR3 length equals 16 residues. The CDR3 spells CASSAWGTGGDYEQYF. The CDR3 DNA sequence: TGTGCCAGCAGCGCCTGGGGGACAGGGGGCGACTACGAGCAGTACTTC.